The 11 T cell receptor beta chains below were found in one sample sequenced in a study of human T cells and chemical hapten exposure. Specified time point: patch test 1, 2 weeks after DPC sensitization. The sample's treatment: therapeutic diphenylcyclopropenone sensitization with weekly scalp DPC. In TCRdb, the RACE reads were re-called with MiXCR into one record per CDR3 protein. The repertoire has 120,000 or so distinct CDR3 sequences, roughly 15% of them found once; the top ten carry roughly 0.92%. The sample was whole blood, taken in connection with sensitization to the hapten diphenylcyclopropenone (DPC). These receptors came from a man aged 18 to 30 with alopecia areata. Some clones in this sample may be carry-over from other donors' samples.

V usage is TRBV18 and J usage is TRBJ2-1, with a possible D match to TRBD1 (8 bases). This CDR3 has 15 residues. V gave up 3 bases and J gave up 5 bases, with 14 bases separating them. Germline V gives CDR1 KGHSH, CDR2 LQKENI. CDR3 nucleotide sequence: TGTGCCAGCTCACCCGACAGGGGAGGGCACAATGAGCAGTTCTTC. It specifies CASSPDRGGHNEQFF.

Only a few counts were recorded for this clonotype. The J gene is TRBJ1-6, the V gene TRBV20-1, with D maybe TRBD1 (5 bases). Germline-derived CDR1 and CDR2 are DFQATT and SNEGSKA (reference sequence). The length of the CDR3 is 18 residues. The V and J ends lost 1 base and 0 bases respectively, with 16 bases between them. The CDR3 reads CSARASQGLSSYNSPLHF. The CDR3 DNA follows: TGCAGTGCTAGAGCATCGCAGGGACTAAGCTCCTATAATTCACCCCTCCACTTT.

This clonotype was counted only a few times. The gene calls are TRBV7-9 and TRBJ1-6; perhaps TRBD1 as D (5 bases). The CDR3 runs to 15 residues. Looked up from germline, CDR1 is SEHNR and CDR2 is FQNEAQ (reference sequence). The V gene lost 5 bases and the J gene lost 7 bases, with 15 bases spanning the gap. For the CDR3, the DNA is TGTGCCAGCAGCCCCGGGGAGGCAGGGAATTCACCCCTCCACTTT. This codes for CASSPGEAGNSPLHF. Together with reference TRBV7-9 and TRBJ1-6, the CDR3 gives the full variable domain: DTGVSQNPRHKITKRGQNVTFRCDPISEHNRLYWYRQTLGQGPEFLTYFQNEAQLEKSRLLSDRFSAERPKGSFSTLEIQRTEQGDSAMYLCASSPGEAGNSPLHFGNGTRLTVT.

The chain links TRBV7-9 to TRBJ1-1; D is unclear. The CDR3 has 15 residues. Germline loops: CDR1 SEHNR, CDR2 FQNEAQ (reference sequence). V lost 2 bases to trimming and J lost 5 bases, with 15 bases between them. The CDR3 region has the DNA TGTGCCAGCAGCTTACTTCCCCGCGCTCGGACTGAAGCTTTCTTT. This gives the protein CASSLLPRARTEAFF.

J is TRBJ1-1 and V is TRBV7-2, with D uncertain. CDR1 and CDR2 from the germline V gene are SGHTA and FQGNSA. V lost 5 bases, J lost 5 bases, and 12 bases lay in between. This CDR3 contains 13 residues. CDR3 residues: CASSPTWTTEAFF. As DNA, the CDR3 is TGTGCCAGCAGCCCGACTTGGACGACTGAAGCTTTCTTT.

This clonotype has more than one count but fewer than ten. The V call is TRBV28, the J call TRBJ1-1; D is uncertain. The CDR3 consists of 11 residues. Trimming cost V 6 bases and J 4 bases, with 6 bases left between them. CDR1 and CDR2 from the germline V gene are MDHEN and SYDVKM. The CDR3 region has the DNA TGTGCCAGCAGATGGGCCACTGAAGCTTTCTTT. It yields the protein CASRWATEAFF.

The chain links TRBV5-1 to TRBJ2-1, with TRBD2 identical over 15 bases. CDR3 length: 18 residues. Per the germline V gene, CDR1 is SGHRS and CDR2 is YFSETQ. The V segment lost 8 bases and the J segment 8 bases; nucleotides outside the gene matches: 17. The CDR3 coding sequence is TGCGCCAGTTTTCCCGGGACTAGCGGGGGGCCGACCGTCGATGAGCAGTTCTTC. It codes for CASFPGTSGGPTVDEQFF.

The V and J genes are TRBV9 and TRBJ2-5; D tentatively reads TRBD1 or TRBD2 (5 bases each). Germline lookup yields CDR1 SGDLS and CDR2 YYNGEE. This CDR3 is built from 13 residues. Between the trimmed V and J ends, which lost 4 bases and 3 bases, there was a span of 10 bases. CDR3 bases: TGTGCCAGCAGCTCCTGGGGGAAAGAGACCCAGTACTTC. Translation gives CASSSWGKETQYF.

This clonotype was counted many times. This chain uses TRBV29-1 with TRBJ2-7; possible D gene TRBD1, 6 bases. V lost 5 bases, J lost 3 bases, and 14 bases lay in between. CDR1 and CDR2 from the germline V gene are SQVTM and ANQGSEA. The CDR3 runs 13 residues. This CDR3 reads CSVQTGQNYEQYF. CDR3 DNA: TGCAGCGTTCAGACGGGACAAAACTACGAGCAGTACTTC.

This clonotype has a count of ten or more. This sequence joins TRBV6-5 and TRBJ2-7, with TRBD1 as a possible D gene (6 bases). V was trimmed by 3 bases and J by 2 bases, leaving 11 bases between them. Germline V gene lookup returns CDR1 MNHEY and CDR2 SVGAGI. The CDR3 runs to 14 residues. CDR3 nucleotide sequence: TGTGCCAGCAGTTATTCAGGGGTCCCCTACGAGCAGTACTTC. As protein: CASSYSGVPYEQYF.

The rearrangement uses TRBV3-1 and TRBJ1-3, with D hard to call. From germline, CDR1 is LGHDT and CDR2 YNNKEL (reference sequence). V dropped 7 bases and J dropped 0 bases, with 10 bases sitting between them. The CDR3 spans 14 residues. This CDR3 is CASKGSNSGNTIYF. The CDR3 nucleotides read TGTGCCAGCAAAGGGTCGAACTCTGGAAACACCATATATTTT.